This TCR beta chain came from a study of shared clonotypes between healthy human individuals. Study-level points and caveats: Naive subsets usually exceeded memory subsets in estimated richness. The expectation was that sequencing depth would affect clonotype sharing among donors. Limitation of the genetic and exposure-history diversity represented came from the few donors.

To note about this clone: Its antigen is currently unknown.

The germline V gene encodes CDR1 SEHNR and CDR2 FQNEAQ (reference sequence). Losses at the gene ends were 4 bases for V and 4 bases for J; bases not matched to a gene: 6. The CDR3 runs 15 residues. Assay used: immunoSEQ multiplex PCR; TCRdb lists only in-frame clones, some missing. This sample has about 2 million clones, with about 94% found just once. The naive CD8 population came from CD45RO-negative cells selected for CCR7, without terminally differentiated effector memory CD45RA+ cells. The sequenced sample was naive CD8+ T cells sorted from blood. This sequence originates from a man between 18 and 29 years old in good health. The rearrangement joins TRBV7-9 to TRBJ1-2, with 10 bases matching TRBD1. CDR3: CASSSTTGGVYGYTF. As DNA, the CDR3 is TGTGCCAGCAGCTCCACGACAGGGGGCGTCTATGGCTACACCTTC.